The present T cell receptor (beta chain) was sequenced within a study of Graves' ophthalmopathy and Graves' hyperthyroidism. Overall study findings and caveats: Ophthalmopathy cases were distinguished from stable hyperthyroidism by a 13-signature model, reaching just over 85% sensitivity and roughly 81% specificity. The model reached approximately 67% sensitivity and about 72% specificity for predicting ophthalmopathy progression.

CDR3 regions of TCR beta were amplified from RNA transcripts. After a first-round RT-PCR with HTBI primers, a second-round multiplex PCR was run. MiXCR, applied by TCRdb to the multiplex PCR reads, yields one record per CDR3 protein. The table lists about 160,000 distinct CDR3 sequences, around 40% of them singletons. V dropped 5 bases and J dropped 11 bases, with 18 bases sitting between them. The CDR3 is 13 amino acids. Concerning this clonotype: No antigen is known for it.

This sequence joins TRBV12-3 or TRBV12-4 and TRBJ1-2, with D tentatively TRBD1 (6 bases). The TCR was taken from a man aged 25-45 years with Graves' ophthalmopathy. The specimen was peripheral blood. This chain's CDR3 is CASSQGIGQVYTF. The CDR3 DNA is TGTGCCAGCAGTCAGGGGATTGGTCAGGTTTACACCTTC.